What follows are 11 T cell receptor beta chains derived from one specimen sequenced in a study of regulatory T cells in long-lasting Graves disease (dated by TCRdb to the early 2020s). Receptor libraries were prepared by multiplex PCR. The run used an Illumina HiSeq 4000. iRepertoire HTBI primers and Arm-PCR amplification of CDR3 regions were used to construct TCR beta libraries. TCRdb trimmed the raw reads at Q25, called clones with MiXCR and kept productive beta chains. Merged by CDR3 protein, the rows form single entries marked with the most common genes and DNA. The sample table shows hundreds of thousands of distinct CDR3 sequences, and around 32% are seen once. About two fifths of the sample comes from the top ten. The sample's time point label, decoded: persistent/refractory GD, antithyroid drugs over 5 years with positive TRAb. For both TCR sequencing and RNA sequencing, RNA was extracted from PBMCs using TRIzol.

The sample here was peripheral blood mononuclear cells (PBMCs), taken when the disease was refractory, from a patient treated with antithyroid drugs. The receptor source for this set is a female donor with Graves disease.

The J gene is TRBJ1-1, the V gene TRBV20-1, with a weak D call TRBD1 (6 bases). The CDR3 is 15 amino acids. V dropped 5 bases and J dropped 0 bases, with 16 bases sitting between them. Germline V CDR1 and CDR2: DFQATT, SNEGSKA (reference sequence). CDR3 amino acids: CSAPAGARMNTEAFF. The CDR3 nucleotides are TGCAGTGCTCCAGCAGGGGCGCGGATGAACACTGAAGCTTTCTTT.

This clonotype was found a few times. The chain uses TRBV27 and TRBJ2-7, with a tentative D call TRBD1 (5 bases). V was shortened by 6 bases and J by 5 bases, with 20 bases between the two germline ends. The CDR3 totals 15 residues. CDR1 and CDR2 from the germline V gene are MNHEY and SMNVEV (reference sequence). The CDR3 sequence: CASSSNRWDLHEQYF. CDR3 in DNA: TGTGCCAGCAGCTCAAACAGGTGGGATCTCCACGAGCAGTACTTC.

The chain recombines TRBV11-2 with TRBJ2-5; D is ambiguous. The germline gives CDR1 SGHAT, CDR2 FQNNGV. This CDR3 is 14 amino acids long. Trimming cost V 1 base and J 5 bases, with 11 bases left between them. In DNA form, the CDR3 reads TGTGCCAGCAGCTTAGCGCTCCTAGGGGAGACCCAGTACTTC. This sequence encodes CASSLALLGETQYF.

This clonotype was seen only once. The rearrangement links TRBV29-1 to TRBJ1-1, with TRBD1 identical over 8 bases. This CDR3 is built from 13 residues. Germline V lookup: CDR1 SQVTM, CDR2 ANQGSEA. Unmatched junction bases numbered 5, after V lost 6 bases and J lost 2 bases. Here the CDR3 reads CSVRDRTNTEAFF. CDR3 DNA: TGCAGCGTCCGGGACAGGACTAACACTGAAGCTTTCTTT.

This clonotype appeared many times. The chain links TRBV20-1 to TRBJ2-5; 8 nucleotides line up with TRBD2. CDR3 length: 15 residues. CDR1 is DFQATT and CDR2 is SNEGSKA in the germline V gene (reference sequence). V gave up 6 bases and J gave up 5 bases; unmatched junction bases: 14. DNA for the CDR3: TGCAGTGCCCGACGACTTGCGGGAGGAGGGGAGACCCAGTACTTC. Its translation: CSARRLAGGGETQYF.

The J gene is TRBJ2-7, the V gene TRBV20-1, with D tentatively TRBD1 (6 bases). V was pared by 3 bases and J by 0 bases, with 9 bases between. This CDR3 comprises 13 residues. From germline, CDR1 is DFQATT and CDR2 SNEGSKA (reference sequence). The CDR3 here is CSARVQGSYEQYF. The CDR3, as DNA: TGCAGTGCTAGGGTACAGGGCTCCTACGAGCAGTACTTC.

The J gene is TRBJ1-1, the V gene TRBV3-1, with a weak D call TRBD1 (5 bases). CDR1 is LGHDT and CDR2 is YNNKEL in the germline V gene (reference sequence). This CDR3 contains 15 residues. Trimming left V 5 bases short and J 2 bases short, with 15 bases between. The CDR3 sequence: CASSRTGEFNTEAFF. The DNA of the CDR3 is TGTGCCAGCAGCAGGACGGGGGAGTTCAACACTGAAGCTTTCTTT.

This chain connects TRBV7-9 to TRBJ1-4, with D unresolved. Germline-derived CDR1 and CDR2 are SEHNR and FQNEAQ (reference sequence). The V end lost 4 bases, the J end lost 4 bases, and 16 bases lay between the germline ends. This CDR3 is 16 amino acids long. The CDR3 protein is CASSSQVGLINEKLFF. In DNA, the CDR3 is TGTGCCAGCAGCTCGCAGGTCGGCCTAATTAATGAAAAACTGTTTTTT.

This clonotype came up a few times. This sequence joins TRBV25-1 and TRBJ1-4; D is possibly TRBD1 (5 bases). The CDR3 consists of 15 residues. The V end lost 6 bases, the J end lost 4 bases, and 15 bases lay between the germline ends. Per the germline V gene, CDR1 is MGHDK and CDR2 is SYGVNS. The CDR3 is CASSYLGQGNEKLFF. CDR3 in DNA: TGTGCCAGCAGCTACCTGGGGCAGGGTAATGAAAAACTGTTTTTT.

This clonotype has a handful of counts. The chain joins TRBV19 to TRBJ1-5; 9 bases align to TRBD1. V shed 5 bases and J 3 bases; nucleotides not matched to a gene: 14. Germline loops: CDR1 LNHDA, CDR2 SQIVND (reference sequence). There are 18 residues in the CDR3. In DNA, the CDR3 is TGTGCCAGTAGTCCGCTGGGACAGGGCATTACAATCAATCAGCCCCAGCATTTT. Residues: CASSPLGQGITINQPQHF.

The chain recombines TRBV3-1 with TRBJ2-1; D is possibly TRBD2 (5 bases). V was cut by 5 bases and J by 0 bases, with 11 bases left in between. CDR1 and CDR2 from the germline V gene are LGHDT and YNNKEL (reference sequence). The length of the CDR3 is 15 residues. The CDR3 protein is CASSSRGSSYNEQFF. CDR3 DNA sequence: TGTGCCAGCAGCTCCCGGGGAAGCTCCTACAATGAGCAGTTCTTC.